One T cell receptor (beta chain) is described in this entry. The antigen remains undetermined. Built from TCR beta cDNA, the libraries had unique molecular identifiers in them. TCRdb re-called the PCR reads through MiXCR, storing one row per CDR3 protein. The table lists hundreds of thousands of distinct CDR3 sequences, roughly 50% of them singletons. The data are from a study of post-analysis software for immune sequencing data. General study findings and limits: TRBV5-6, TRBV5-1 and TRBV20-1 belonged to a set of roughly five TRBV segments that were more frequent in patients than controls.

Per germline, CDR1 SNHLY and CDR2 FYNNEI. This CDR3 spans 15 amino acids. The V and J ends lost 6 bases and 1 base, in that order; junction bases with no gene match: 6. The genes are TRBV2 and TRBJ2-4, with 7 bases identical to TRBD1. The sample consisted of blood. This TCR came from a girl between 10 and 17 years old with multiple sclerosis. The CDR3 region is CASRQETGAKNIQYF. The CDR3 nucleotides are TGTGCCAGCAGGCAGGAGACAGGGGCCAAAAACATTCAGTACTTC. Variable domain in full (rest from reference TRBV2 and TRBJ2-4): EPEVTQTPSHQVTQMGQEVILRCVPISNHLYFYWYRQILGQKVEFLVSFYNNEISEKSEIFDDQFSVERPDGSNFTLKIRSTKLEDSAMYFCASRQETGAKNIQYFGAGTRLSVL.